The source of this T cell receptor (beta chain) is a study of CD8 T cells in ankylosing spondylitis. Overall study findings and caveats: Matched ankylosing spondylitis synovial fluid reportedly contained a significantly enriched population of disease-linked clones. One TCR beta motif, made up of roughly eight highly homologous variants, appeared characteristic of ankylosing spondylitis blood.

Libraries of TCR beta came from quantitative 5'-RACE with molecular barcodes. TCRdb re-called the 5' RACE reads through MiXCR, storing one row per CDR3 protein. The repertoire consists of approximately 500,000 distinct CDR3 sequences, with roughly 13% occurring once and the leading ten covering 6.5% to 7%. Trimming left V 4 bases short and J 2 bases short, with 8 bases between. CDR3 length: 14 residues. Notes on this clonotype: Its target is unknown.

The sample was blood, either unsorted or a sorted T cell fraction (not recorded which). This sequence originates from a male donor with ankylosing spondylitis. The chain carries TRBV12-3 or TRBV12-4 and TRBJ1-4; D gene ambiguous. DNA for the CDR3: TGTGCCAGCAGTTCTGCGGGGACTAATGAAAAACTGTTTTTT. It codes for CASSSAGTNEKLFF.